What follows are 30 T cell receptor beta chains derived from one specimen sequenced in a study of a mutant IDH1 vaccine in newly diagnosed glioma (dated by TCRdb to about 2021). What the time point label conveys for this sample: week 47, end of study. A 20-mer mutant IDH1 peptide at 300 micrograms in Montanide made up each vaccine dose, which was injected subcutaneously together with topical imiquimod. Libraries were made using the immunoSEQ multiplex PCR assay. TCRdb took over this immuneACCESS table, retaining in-frame rearrangements with V and J assigned. Such tables are incomplete; in checked studies, under half of the missing clones stem from an unresolved V gene, and the remainder is unexplained. The sample contains about 67,000 clones, around 83% of them found a single time. About 4% of the sample is in the top ten clones. These receptors' targets are unknown. Specimen: PBMCs, collected from a glioma patient whose treatment included an IDH1 peptide vaccine. These receptors were collected from a man aged 25-45 years with glioma.

The rearrangement joins TRBV29-1 to TRBJ2-7, with 8 bases aligning to TRBD1. V trimming: 3 bases; J trimming: 4 bases; junction bases outside the gene matches: 11. CDR1 and CDR2 (germline): SQVTM, ANQGSEA. The CDR3 is made up of 15 amino acids. The CDR3 here is CSVEVPTGATYEQYF. The CDR3 coding sequence is TGCAGCGTTGAGGTTCCGACAGGGGCGACTTACGAGCAGTACTTC.

This chain connects TRBV9 to TRBJ2-1; TRBD2 matches at 8 bases. The CDR3 spans 16 residues. The V gene end was trimmed by 0 bases and the J gene end by 5 bases; junction bases not matched to a gene: 7. The germline V gene encodes CDR1 SGDLS and CDR2 YYNGEE. The CDR3 coding sequence is TGTGCCAGCAGCGTAGTCGGAGCGGGGGTTCACAATGAGCAGTTCTTC. Encoded protein: CASSVVGAGVHNEQFF.

The rearrangement links TRBV19 to TRBJ1-2; D remains ambiguous. V lost 3 bases to trimming and J lost 7 bases, with 12 bases between them. The CDR3 runs to 13 residues. The germline V gene has CDR1 LNHDA and CDR2 SQIVND (reference sequence). CDR3 amino acids: CASSIRSTGGYTF. The CDR3 DNA reads as TGTGCCAGTAGTATTCGCTCAACGGGTGGCTACACCTTC.

This chain links TRBV4-1 with TRBJ2-7, with D unresolved. The CDR3 runs to 13 residues. The germline gives CDR1 MGHRA, CDR2 YSYEKL. V lost 4 bases to trimming and J lost 2 bases, with 9 bases between them. CDR3 region: CASSPPRTYEQYF. The CDR3 nucleotides are TGCGCCAGCAGCCCTCCGCGAACCTACGAGCAGTACTTC.

This clone occurred a few times. This chain joins TRBV10-3 and TRBJ1-2; D unresolved. V was shortened by 3 bases and J by 3 bases, with 14 bases between the two germline ends. This CDR3 comprises 15 residues. CDR1 and CDR2 from the germline V gene are ENHRY and SYGVKD. CDR3 in amino acids: CAISEVAGDYYGYTF. CDR3 nucleotides: TGTGCCATCAGTGAAGTGGCTGGGGATTACTATGGCTACACCTTC.

The chain's CDR3 is CASSQGGWRGGPQENEQFF. For the CDR3, the DNA is TGCGCCAGCAGCCAAGGAGGGTGGCGGGGGGGACCCCAGGAAAATGAGCAGTTCTTC. The rearrangement links TRBV4-1 to TRBJ2-1; TRBD2 agrees at 9 bases. J lost 7 bases, V lost 1 base, and 17 bases had no gene match. CDR1 is MGHRA, CDR2 YSYEKL, per germline. The length of the CDR3 is 19 residues.

This chain connects TRBV18 to TRBJ2-3; 12 bases line up with TRBD2. After removal of 2 bases from V and 4 bases from J, the junction contained 7 bases not matched to a gene. The CDR3 sequence is 17 residues long. In germline, CDR1 is KGHSH, CDR2 LQKENI. DNA for the CDR3: TGTGCCAGCTCACCATACCTAGCGGGGGGGCAACCAGATACGCAGTATTTT. As protein: CASSPYLAGGQPDTQYF.

The V and J genes are TRBV4-1 and TRBJ1-2; 8 bases align to TRBD1. The CDR3 has 16 residues. Germline values: CDR1 MGHRA, CDR2 YSYEKL. The junction had 8 bases not matched to a gene; V was cut back by 1 base and J by 4 bases. The chain's CDR3 is CASSQGMGQVFYGYTF. The CDR3 coding sequence is TGCGCCAGCAGCCAAGGTATGGGACAGGTTTTCTATGGCTACACCTTC.

The chain has TRBV5-6 and TRBJ1-3; perhaps TRBD1 as D (6 bases). This CDR3 has 12 residues. CDR1 SGHDT and CDR2 YYEEEE come from the germline V gene. Trimming took 4 bases from V and 11 from J, leaving 13 bases between them. CDR3 nucleotides: TGTGCCAGCAGCGACAGGCGCCCATCCATATATTTT. It yields the protein CASSDRRPSIYF.

The chain couples TRBV7-6 to TRBJ2-7; D might be TRBD1 (6 bases). The CDR3 is 12 residues long. V dropped 5 bases and J dropped 9 bases, with 14 bases sitting between them. Germline V gene data show CDR1 as SGHVS and CDR2 as FNYEAQ. This chain's CDR3 is CASSNNRELQYF. The CDR3 coding sequence is TGTGCCAGCAGCAATAACAGGGAACTGCAGTACTTC.

This chain joins TRBV7-2 and TRBJ2-7; D is unclear. V was pared by 2 bases and J by 7 bases, with 12 bases between. The CDR3 runs to 13 residues. Germline CDR1 SGHTA, CDR2 FQGNSA. CDR3 region: CASSLSVGFEQYF. In DNA form, the CDR3 reads TGTGCCAGCAGCTTATCGGTAGGGTTTGAGCAGTACTTC.

This chain joins TRBV15 and TRBJ1-1; weak D call: TRBD1 (5 bases). The CDR3 is 14 residues long. Germline V gene data show CDR1 as LNHNV and CDR2 as YYDKDF (reference sequence). Trimming removed 3 bases from V and 4 bases from J, with 12 bases in between. The CDR3 spells CATSSNRFFTEAFF. The CDR3, as DNA: TGTGCCACCAGCAGCAACAGGTTCTTCACTGAAGCTTTCTTT.

The rearrangement links TRBV5-1 to TRBJ1-6; 7 bases map to TRBD1. This CDR3 has 13 amino acids. Germline V CDR1 and CDR2: SGHRS, YFSETQ. The ends lost 6 bases at V and 7 bases at J; junction bases unmatched: 4. Here the CDR3 reads CASTRDRNSPLHF. CDR3 coding DNA: TGCGCCAGCACCCGGGACAGAAATTCACCCCTCCACTTT.

The J gene is TRBJ1-4, the V gene TRBV6-1, with TRBD1 identical over 9 bases. The V and J ends lost 2 bases and 10 bases, in that order; junction bases with no gene match: 8. Germline-derived CDR1 and CDR2 are MNHNS and SASEGT. CDR3 length equals 15 residues. DNA of the CDR3: TGTGCCAGCAGTGAACCGGGACAGGGTACGGTAAAACTGTTTTTT. This translates into CASSEPGQGTVKLFF.

The chain uses TRBV28 and TRBJ2-2; D perhaps matches TRBD2 (5 bases). Germline V gene data show CDR1 as MDHEN and CDR2 as SYDVKM. Trimming took off 7 bases at V and 5 bases at J, with 11 bases between the two ends. This CDR3 spans 13 amino acids. The CDR3 coding sequence is TGTGCCAGCACCCTGAGGGTGACCGGGGAGCTGTTTTTT. Translating it yields CASTLRVTGELFF.

The chain carries TRBV5-6 and TRBJ1-6; 9 nucleotides align to TRBD1. Germline trimming cut 4 bases from V and 12 bases from J; bases unmatched to any gene: 8. The CDR3 runs to 14 residues. The germline V gene has CDR1 SGHDT and CDR2 YYEEEE. The CDR3 sequence is CASSKGTGRLPLHF. Written as DNA, the CDR3 is TGTGCCAGCAGCAAAGGGACAGGGCGCCTACCCCTCCACTTT.

The CDR3 here is CASSPLAQPQETQYF. DNA of the CDR3: TGTGCCAGCTCACCGCTCGCCCAACCCCAAGAGACCCAGTACTTC. The genes are TRBV18 and TRBJ2-5; the D is unclear. The CDR3 contains 15 residues. Germline CDR1 is KGHSH and CDR2 is LQKENI. V lost 3 bases and J lost 1, with 12 bases in between.

The V and J genes are TRBV28 and TRBJ2-7; 8 nucleotides align to TRBD1. The CDR3 consists of 15 residues. The trim removed 1 base at V and 2 bases at J, leaving 4 bases unmatched. Germline V gene sequence: CDR1 MDHEN, CDR2 SYDVKM. The CDR3 DNA reads TGTGCCAGCAGTTTATTTGGGACAGGACCCTACGAGCAGTACTTC. Translation gives CASSLFGTGPYEQYF.

The V call is TRBV28, the J call TRBJ1-5; D remains ambiguous. Germline values: CDR1 MDHEN, CDR2 SYDVKM. V lost 10 bases and J lost 5, with 18 bases in between. The CDR3 runs to 14 residues. In nucleotides, the CDR3 is TGTGCCACCTGTCTTCAGGTTGGGCATCAGCCCCAGCATTTT. Translated: CATCLQVGHQPQHF.

The chain links TRBV7-2 to TRBJ2-3; D gene unclear. Germline assignment: CDR1 SGHTA and CDR2 FQGNSA. Trimming removed 4 bases from V and 1 base from J, with 12 bases in between. The CDR3 loop spans 15 amino acids. Written as DNA, the CDR3 is TGTGCCAGCAGCTCCCGGGTGACTCGCACAGATACGCAGTATTTT. This gives the protein CASSSRVTRTDTQYF.

The chain has TRBV2 and TRBJ2-7; D uncertain. The CDR3 contains 14 residues. Trimming took 3 bases from V and 2 from J, leaving 11 bases between them. The V gene's germline CDR1 is SNHLY and CDR2 FYNNEI. CDR3 loop: CASSDLDGAYEQYF. The CDR3 bases are TGTGCCAGCAGTGATTTAGACGGAGCCTACGAGCAGTACTTC.

The chain carries TRBV11-2 and TRBJ2-1; tentatively, D is TRBD1 or TRBD2 (5 bases each). Trimming cost V 5 bases and J 1 base, with 12 bases left between them. The V gene's germline CDR1 is SGHAT and CDR2 FQNNGV. This CDR3 has 15 residues. CDR3 DNA sequence: TGTGCCAGCAGCCCCCTGGGGGTTTCCTACAATGAGCAGTTCTTC. It translates to CASSPLGVSYNEQFF.

The DNA for the CDR3 is TGTGCCAGCAGCTTACTGGAACATACGCAGTATTTT. Residues: CASSLLEHTQYF. This sequence joins TRBV7-9 and TRBJ2-3; D not resolved. CDR1 SEHNR and CDR2 FQNEAQ come from the germline V gene (reference sequence). V was pared by 2 bases and J by 7 bases, with 7 bases between. The CDR3 spans 12 residues.

J is TRBJ2-2 and V is TRBV6-6; no reliable D call. The length of the CDR3 is 15 residues. Looked up from germline, CDR1 is MNHNY and CDR2 is SVGAGI (reference sequence). CDR3 nucleotides: TGTGCTGCCGGGCGGACGGCCGCTGTCACCGGGGAGCTGTTTTTT. Its translation: CAAGRTAAVTGELFF.

The chain employs TRBV6-5 and TRBJ1-5; D may be TRBD1 (5 bases). CDR1 is MNHEY and CDR2 is SVGAGI in the germline V gene. The V and J ends lost 0 bases and 6 bases respectively, with 12 bases between them. This CDR3 contains 15 residues. The CDR3, as DNA: TGTGCCAGCAGTTACTCGAATTCGGGGGGTCAGCCCCAGCATTTT. As protein: CASSYSNSGGQPQHF.

The rearrangement links TRBV2 to TRBJ2-5; D uncertain. The J call is in doubt because the DNA end fits TRBJ2-7 better. Germline CDR1 and CDR2: SNHLY and FYNNEI. The CDR3 consists of 12 residues. DNA for the CDR3: TGTGCCAGCATAGGTCTAGGAATCGAGCAGTACTTC. Translating gives CASIGLGIEQYF.

The rearrangement links TRBV18 to TRBJ1-2; possible D gene TRBD1, 5 bases. Trimming left V 3 bases short and J 3 bases short, with 14 bases between. The germline V gene has CDR1 KGHSH and CDR2 LQKENI. The CDR3 runs 15 residues. The CDR3 loop reads CASSPISRGDYGYTF. CDR3 bases: TGTGCCAGCTCACCCATTTCCCGGGGGGACTATGGCTACACCTTC.

This sequence joins TRBV7-8 and TRBJ1-1, with 8 nucleotides matching TRBD1. With V trimmed by 1 base and J by 3 bases, 4 bases remained unmatched. Germline V gene data show CDR1 as SGHVS and CDR2 as FQNEAQ. This CDR3 has 15 residues. DNA for the CDR3: TGTGCCAGCAGCTTAGGACAGGGGAGGGACACTGAAGCTTTCTTT. Protein: CASSLGQGRDTEAFF.

The chain employs TRBV29-1 and TRBJ1-5; the match to TRBD1 covers 8 bases. The V gene's germline CDR1 is SQVTM and CDR2 ANQGSEA. The length of the CDR3 is 13 residues. The V and J ends lost 6 bases and 7 bases, in that order; junction bases with no gene match: 8. The CDR3 reads CSVAGQGGQPQHF. The CDR3 bases are TGCAGCGTCGCAGGACAGGGCGGACAGCCCCAGCATTTT. Supplemented by reference TRBV29-1 and TRBJ1-5, the full variable domain reads SAVISQKPSRDICQRGTSLTIQCQVDSQVTMMFWYRQQPGQSLTLIATANQGSEATYESGFVIDKFPISRPNLTFSTLTVSNMSPEDSSIYLCSVAGQGGQPQHFGDGTRLSIL.

The chain links TRBV4-1 to TRBJ1-1; no clear D gene. The V and J ends lost 4 bases and 5 bases respectively, with 17 bases between them. This CDR3 spans 15 amino acids. The germline gives CDR1 MGHRA, CDR2 YSYEKL. The CDR3 bases are TGCGCCAGCAGCCCAGGATGGCTGGTGGGGACTGAAGCTTTCTTT. The encoded protein is CASSPGWLVGTEAFF.